The 17 T cell receptor beta chains presented below share a single source sample, sequenced in a study of shared clonotypes between healthy human individuals. Some clones are missing from TCRdb's copy, which holds only in-frame ones; the method was immunoSEQ multiplex PCR. The sample includes about 2.4 million clones, 93% of them seen just once. The sample comprised naive CD4+ T cells from PBMCs. Stated subset: CD45RA+ positively selected. These receptors all stem from a man between 18 and 35 years old in good health. Some clones in this sample may be carry-over from other donors' samples.

This clone has a handful of counts. The chain uses TRBV2 and TRBJ2-4, with 11 bases matching TRBD2. The CDR3 is made up of 12 amino acids. Looked up from germline, CDR1 is SNHLY and CDR2 is FYNNEI. The CDR3 DNA reads TGTATTACTAGCGGGAGTGATGGCATTCAGTACTTC. Protein: CITSGSDGIQYF.

The chain carries TRBV5-1 and TRBJ1-4, with 8 bases matching TRBD1. V dropped 2 bases and J dropped 0; count of bases not matched to a gene: 3. The CDR3 is made up of 16 amino acids. CDR1 and CDR2 (germline): SGHRS, YFSETQ. CDR3: CASSFNRGATNEKLFF. CDR3 sequence (DNA): TGCGCCAGCAGCTTTAACAGGGGGGCAACTAATGAAAAACTGTTTTTT.

The sample holds a few counts of this clone. V is TRBV10-3 and J is TRBJ2-2; the D is unclear. The V and J ends lost 3 bases and 4 bases respectively, with 6 bases between them. The CDR3 has 13 amino acids. Germline V CDR1 and CDR2: ENHRY, SYGVKD. CDR3 loop: CAISEMGTGELFF. The CDR3 DNA reads as TGTGCCATCAGTGAAATGGGCACCGGGGAGCTGTTTTTT.

This sequence joins TRBV28 and TRBJ2-7, with D possibly matching TRBD2 (6 bases). CDR1 is MDHEN and CDR2 is SYDVKM in the germline V gene. This CDR3 is built from 13 residues. Trimming stripped 4 bases from V and 6 bases from J, with 13 bases between. The CDR3 bases are TGTGCCAGCAGTTCTCCGGAGGGAGGCGAGCAGTACTTC. This sequence encodes CASSSPEGGEQYF.

This clone was counted a single time. V is TRBV5-5 and J is TRBJ2-1; a possible D gene is TRBD2 (6 bases). Germline CDR1 reads SGHKS; CDR2 reads YYEKEE (reference sequence). CDR3 length: 15 residues. The V end lost 1 base, the J end lost 7 bases, and 15 bases lay between the germline ends. The CDR3, as DNA: TGTGCCAGCAGCTTGTTACTAGCCTTCCCAAATGAGCAGTTCTTC. This sequence encodes CASSLLLAFPNEQFF.

The rearrangement joins TRBV30 to TRBJ2-1; 7 bases are a match to TRBD1. With 3 bases clipped from V and 6 bases from J, the junction kept 8 bases outside the gene matches. The germline CDR1 and CDR2 sequences are GTSNPN and SVGIG (reference sequence). The CDR3 contains 14 residues. DNA of the CDR3: TGTGCCTGGAGCCCGAGGGGGCGACGCAATGAGCAGTTCTTC. It encodes CAWSPRGRRNEQFF.

The chain links TRBV5-5 to TRBJ1-4; TRBD1 matches at 8 bases. The ends lost 4 bases at V and 8 bases at J; junction bases unmatched: 7. CDR3 length: 14 residues. The V gene's germline CDR1 is SGHKS and CDR2 YYEKEE (reference sequence). The CDR3 DNA is TGTGCCAGCAGCCGACAGGGGCTGTCGGAAAAACTGTTTTTT. Residues: CASSRQGLSEKLFF.

This chain connects TRBV5-4 to TRBJ1-4; TRBD1 might be the D (5 bases). The germline V gene encodes CDR1 SGHNT and CDR2 YYREEE (reference sequence). The CDR3 loop spans 14 amino acids. V was shortened by 6 bases and J by 5 bases, with 14 bases between the two germline ends. DNA for the CDR3: TGTGCCAGCATGCCTGACAGAGCAAATGAAAAACTGTTTTTT. Translation gives CASMPDRANEKLFF.

This clone has more than one count but fewer than ten. The chain has TRBV7-3 and TRBJ2-2; D ambiguous. The CDR3 has 11 amino acids. Trimming removed 8 bases from V and 7 bases from J, with 8 bases in between. Germline values: CDR1 SGHTA, CDR2 FQGTGA. As DNA, the CDR3 is TGTGCCAGCGGGCTCTACGGGGAGCTGTTTTTT. Residues: CASGLYGELFF.

The chain joins TRBV7-3 to TRBJ1-1, with D perhaps matching TRBD1 (6 bases). CDR3 size: 16 residues. Germline-derived CDR1 and CDR2 are SGHTA and FQGTGA. V lost 2 bases and J 0 bases, leaving 13 bases between the germline ends. The DNA of the CDR3 is TGTGCCAGCAGCTTATCGCCAGGGGCGATGAACACTGAAGCTTTCTTT. It translates to CASSLSPGAMNTEAFF.

In its sample, this clone was seen once. The chain links TRBV23-1 to TRBJ1-2; D call uncertain. TRBV23-1 is flagged as an ORF with uncertain function. This CDR3 is 15 amino acids long. Trimming pared 8 bases from V and 8 bases from J, leaving 24 bases between. The CDR3 spells CASLRQVRQMRGYTF. Here the CDR3 DNA reads TGCGCCAGCTTACGCCAGGTCCGTCAGATGAGAGGCTACACCTTC.

This chain connects TRBV6-1 to TRBJ2-7, with D tentatively TRBD1 (6 bases). The V gene lost 11 bases and the J gene lost 2 bases, with 22 bases spanning the gap. CDR3 length: 15 residues. Germline CDR1 reads MNHNS; CDR2 reads SASEGT. Here the CDR3 DNA reads TGTGCCGTCCAGACCAGGACAGTTATTGCCTACGAGCAGTACTTC. It is translated as CAVQTRTVIAYEQYF.

This chain connects TRBV9 to TRBJ2-3; 12 nucleotides align to TRBD2. The CDR3 is 16 residues long. The V gene's germline CDR1 is SGDLS and CDR2 YYNGEE. Trimming cost V 6 bases and J 6 bases; bases outside gene matches: 11. The CDR3 region is CASTETSGSSLDTQYF. CDR3 coding DNA: TGTGCCAGCACGGAGACTAGCGGGAGTTCGCTGGATACGCAGTATTTT.

The CDR3 DNA follows: TGTGCCAGCAGTGTCGACGGCGGGAGAACCGATGAGCAGTTCTTC. It translates to CASSVDGGRTDEQFF. V usage is TRBV6-1 and J usage is TRBJ2-1, with 7 bases that match TRBD2. Germline loops: CDR1 MNHNS, CDR2 SASEGT. This CDR3 has 15 residues. V shed 4 bases, J shed 8 bases, and the junction held 11 bases outside the gene matches.

The chain links TRBV2 to TRBJ2-6; D is unclear. CDR1 is SNHLY and CDR2 is FYNNEI in the germline V gene. This CDR3 region has 14 residues. The V end lost 6 bases, the J end lost 0 bases, and 6 bases lay between the germline ends. In DNA, the CDR3 is TGTGCCAGCAGCGTAGTCTCTGGGGCCAACGTCCTGACTTTC. As protein: CASSVVSGANVLTF.

The chain recombines TRBV19 with TRBJ2-4; D assignment may be TRBD1 or TRBD2 (5 bases each). This CDR3 is 15 amino acids long. Germline values: CDR1 LNHDA, CDR2 SQIVND (reference sequence). V lost 6 bases, J lost 6 bases, and 18 bases lay in between. As DNA, the CDR3 is TGTGCCAGTAGCCCCCCGGTAGGGGCGGGAAACATTCAGTACTTC. This translates into CASSPPVGAGNIQYF.

With regard to this clone: Other nucleotide sequences in the sample specify the same CDR3. The V and J genes are TRBV30 and TRBJ1-1, with D possibly TRBD1 on 5 matching bases. The V gene's germline CDR1 is GTSNPN and CDR2 SVGIG (reference sequence). V was clipped by 0 bases and J by 0 bases, with 8 bases between them. CDR3 size: 14 residues. DNA of the CDR3: TGTGCCTGGAGTGTAGGCAGGGTGAACACTGAAGCTTTCTTT. Its translation: CAWSVGRVNTEAFF.